The clone carrying this TCR beta chain was found a few times. Original data processing: Amplification of reference gene primers was used by the study to estimate nucleated cell counts. Produced via immunoSEQ multiplex PCR; TCRdb's table is partial and in-frame only. V and J calls and clone size are given by that table; D and trimming were obtained from the DNA. The table has fewer than 95,000 clones, 75% to 90% seen once. These data are taken from a study of blood T cell repertoires in COVID-19. As for the study in general: Samples representing acute and convalescent COVID-19 were sourced from the United States, Italy and Spain. T cells, B-cell-depleted T cells, or PBMCs provided the cDNA or gDNA that served as material.

The V gene lost 10 bases and the J gene lost 3 bases, with 12 bases spanning the gap. This CDR3 has 13 residues. Germline CDR1 and CDR2: MDHEN and SYDVKM. The receptor's source is a man aged 50 to 60 with active or convalescent COVID-19. V is TRBV28 and J is TRBJ2-2; D may be TRBD2 (5 bases). The sequenced sample was peripheral blood. DNA of the CDR3: TGTGCCACACATCGGGGAGACACCGGGGAGCTGTTTTTT. Its translation is CATHRGDTGELFF.